This record concerns one T cell receptor beta chain sequence. Clones were sequenced by immunoSEQ multiplex PCR, and TCRdb holds only the in-frame ones, with some missing. The table has 350,000 to 450,000 clones, around 91% seen once. The record originates from a study of blood T cell repertoires in COVID-19. Germline CDR1 is LGHDT and CDR2 is YNNKEL (reference sequence). V lost 4 bases, J lost 5 bases, and 2 bases stayed unmatched. CDR3 length: 15 residues. The chain uses TRBV3-1 (or the pseudogene TRBV3-2) and TRBJ2-1, with 13 bases matching TRBD2. This clonotype was sampled from a man younger than 40 who had recovered from COVID-19. The sample taken for sequencing was PBMCs or T cells enriched from blood (not recorded which). The CDR3 nucleotides are TGTGCCAGCAGCCTGGGACTAGCGGGAAACAATGAGCAGTTCTTC. The encoded protein is CASSLGLAGNNEQFF.